What follows is one T cell receptor beta chain and its context. These data are taken from a study of cytomegalovirus exposure and HLA in healthy donors. The germline V and J ends were trimmed by 3 bases and 1 base, with 15 bases remaining between them. Germline V CDR1 and CDR2: LNHDA, SQIVND (reference sequence). The CDR3 extends over 16 amino acids. This PCR relied on a set of 60 Vbeta primers and 13 Jbeta primers. Assay used: immunoSEQ multiplex PCR; TCRdb lists only in-frame clones, some missing. The table includes tens of thousands of clones, 70% to 85% detected once. The rearrangement links TRBV19 to TRBJ1-1, with a weak D call TRBD1 (5 bases). This receptor was identified in a woman between 40 and 55 years old in good health and CMV-seronegative. Specimen: PBMCs. The CDR3 loop reads CASSIQEGRPNTEAFF. DNA of the CDR3: TGTGCCAGTAGTATTCAGGAGGGACGGCCGAACACTGAAGCTTTCTTT.